These 18 T cell receptor beta chains came from one sample sequenced in a study of shared clonotypes between healthy human individuals. Measured with immunoSEQ multiplex PCR; TCRdb has only the in-frame clones, and not every one. The table includes around 2,000,000 clones, approximately 95% detected once. Naivety among CD8 cells was defined by CD45RO negativity and positive CCR7 selection, thereby excluding terminally differentiated effector memory CD45RA+ cells. Sequencing was carried out using naive CD8+ T cells sorted from blood. The origin of the receptors is a man aged 18-30 years in good health.

The V and J genes are TRBV29-1 and TRBJ2-5, with 7 positions matching TRBD1. Trimming at V came to 2 bases and at J to 8 bases, leaving 8 bases not matched to a gene. The germline V gene encodes CDR1 SQVTM and CDR2 ANQGSEA. This CDR3 is 13 amino acids long. This CDR3 is CSVERPSGGTQYF. The CDR3 DNA is TGCAGCGTTGAACGTCCCTCAGGGGGAACCCAGTACTTC. Complete variable domain (other parts from reference TRBV29-1 and TRBJ2-5): SAVISQKPSRDICQRGTSLTIQCQVDSQVTMMFWYRQQPGQSLTLIATANQGSEATYESGFVIDKFPISRPNLTFSTLTVSNMSPEDSSIYLCSVERPSGGTQYFGPGTRLLVL.

The chain couples TRBV29-1 to TRBJ2-7, with 11 nucleotides matching TRBD1. Germline V gene lookup returns CDR1 SQVTM and CDR2 ANQGSEA. V shed 1 base and J 2 bases; nucleotides not matched to a gene: 1. CDR3 length equals 14 residues. For the CDR3, the DNA is TGCAGCGTTGAAGGGACAGGGGGCACCTACGAGCAGTACTTC. It yields the protein CSVEGTGGTYEQYF.

Regarding this clone: Other DNA variants within this sample encode the same CDR3. The J gene is TRBJ2-7, the V gene TRBV7-9; D may be TRBD1 (5 bases). Germline V CDR1 and CDR2: SEHNR, FQNEAQ (reference sequence). The CDR3 is 12 residues long. V gave up 2 bases and J gave up 7 bases, with 9 bases separating them. CDR3 region: CASSLQGLEQYF. CDR3 DNA sequence: TGTGCCAGCAGCTTACAGGGCTTGGAGCAGTACTTC.

This clone was recorded only once. The CDR3, as DNA: TGTGCCATCAGTGAGGCGCTGAGCTCCTACAATGAGCAGTTCTTC. Translated, it gives CAISEALSSYNEQFF. The genes are TRBV10-3 and TRBJ2-1; unclear D gene. This CDR3 has 15 amino acids. The germline V and J ends were trimmed by 2 bases and 0 bases, with 8 bases remaining between them. Germline-derived CDR1 and CDR2 are ENHRY and SYGVKD.

In this sample, this clone turned up once. The chain joins TRBV5-4 to TRBJ2-1; the D gene could be TRBD1 or TRBD2 (5 bases each). From germline, CDR1 is SGHNT and CDR2 YYREEE (reference sequence). The V end was cut by 2 bases, the J end by 5 bases, with 8 bases between. The CDR3 is 13 residues long. The CDR3 region is CASSFEGHNEQFF. The CDR3 coding sequence is TGTGCCAGCAGCTTTGAGGGACACAATGAGCAGTTCTTC.

The gene calls are TRBV7-9 and TRBJ2-1, with 11 bases identical to TRBD2. This CDR3 is 17 amino acids long. The trim removed 5 bases at V and 3 bases at J, leaving 9 bases unmatched. CDR1 is SEHNR and CDR2 is FQNEAQ in the germline V gene (reference sequence). DNA for the CDR3: TGTGCCAGCAGCCACTCCCAGACTAGCGGGGACTACAATGAGCAGTTCTTC. This gives the protein CASSHSQTSGDYNEQFF.

The chain uses TRBV5-6 and TRBJ2-4; D possibly matches TRBD1 or TRBD2 (5 bases each). Germline lookup yields CDR1 SGHDT and CDR2 YYEEEE. The CDR3 runs 16 residues. Trimming took 4 bases from V and 7 from J, leaving 21 bases between them. CDR3 DNA: TGTGCCAGCAGCCAGGCAGGGACCGCATGGGGCAACATTCAGTACTTC. Translating gives CASSQAGTAWGNIQYF.

The rearrangement uses TRBV5-4 and TRBJ1-2, with D unresolved. Germline CDR1 and CDR2: SGHNT and YYREEE (reference sequence). The V end lost 2 bases, the J end lost 1 base, and 9 bases lay between the germline ends. The CDR3 has 14 amino acids. CDR3 amino acids: CASSFFGGNYGYTF. Written as DNA, the CDR3 is TGTGCCAGCAGCTTTTTCGGCGGTAACTATGGCTACACCTTC.

This rearrangement joins TRBV5-6 to TRBJ1-2, with 7 bases aligning to TRBD1. Germline assignment: CDR1 SGHDT and CDR2 YYEEEE. The CDR3 sequence is 14 residues long. Losses at the gene ends were 4 bases for V and 2 bases for J; bases not matched to a gene: 5. CDR3 nucleotide sequence: TGTGCCAGCAGCGATGACAGGGAAAACTATGGCTACACCTTC. It translates to CASSDDRENYGYTF.

This clone was seen only once. The gene calls are TRBV6-1 and TRBJ1-3; D may be TRBD1 (5 bases). V was pared by 3 bases and J by 0 bases, with 9 bases between. The CDR3 has 15 amino acids. Germline V lookup: CDR1 MNHNS, CDR2 SASEGT. CDR3 DNA: TGTGCCAGCAGTGATACTGACAGCTCTGGAAACACCATATATTTT. It translates to CASSDTDSSGNTIYF.

J is TRBJ2-3 and V is TRBV11-2; D not certain. V gave up 8 bases and J gave up 2 bases, with 11 bases separating them. Looked up from germline, CDR1 is SGHAT and CDR2 is FQNNGV. The CDR3 covers 13 residues. The CDR3 region has the DNA TGTGCCAGCGTGTTACCCGACACAGATACGCAGTATTTT. Amino acid sequence: CASVLPDTDTQYF.

This chain links TRBV9 with TRBJ2-5; 12 positions match TRBD2. From germline, CDR1 is SGDLS and CDR2 YYNGEE. V shed 4 bases and J 5 bases; nucleotides not matched to a gene: 12. The CDR3 is 17 amino acids. The CDR3 here is CASSPTSTSGRWETQYF. CDR3 nucleotide sequence: TGTGCCAGCAGCCCAACATCGACTAGCGGGAGATGGGAGACCCAGTACTTC. Variable domain in full (rest from reference TRBV9 and TRBJ2-5): DSGVTQTPKHLITATGQRVTLRCSPRSGDLSVYWYQQSLDQGLQFLIQYYNGEERAKGNILERFSAQQFPDLHSELNLSSLELGDSALYFCASSPTSTSGRWETQYFGPGTRLLVL.

Note on this clone: Other DNA sequences in this sample translate to the same CDR3. V and J are TRBV30 and TRBJ1-2; 8 positions agree with TRBD1. The CDR3 is 13 amino acids. The J segment lost 8 bases and the V segment lost 2 bases, leaving 7 bases of the junction unmatched. Looked up from germline, CDR1 is GTSNPN and CDR2 is SVGIG (reference sequence). For the CDR3, the DNA is TGTGCCTGGAGTCCGACAGGGGAAGGAGGCTACACCTTC. It translates to CAWSPTGEGGYTF.

V and J are TRBV28 and TRBJ1-2, with D possibly being TRBD1 (6 bases). V lost 3 bases to trimming and J lost 7 bases, with 21 bases between them. The CDR3 spans 16 residues. Germline CDR1 is MDHEN and CDR2 is SYDVKM. CDR3 coding DNA: TGTGCCAGCAGTTTGGGGCAGGGGATATTAGTACGTGGCTACACCTTC. As protein: CASSLGQGILVRGYTF.

V is TRBV30 and J is TRBJ2-7, with 7 bases fitting TRBD1. J was trimmed by 7 bases and V by 0 bases; bases with no gene match: 12. The CDR3 consists of 15 residues. The germline V gene encodes CDR1 GTSNPN and CDR2 SVGIG (reference sequence). The CDR3 DNA reads TGTGCCTGGAGTGTACATTGGGACAGTAGCGTAGAGCAGTACTTC. It is translated as CAWSVHWDSSVEQYF.

The rearrangement links TRBV5-4 to TRBJ2-7; perhaps TRBD1 as D (6 bases). V was pared by 4 bases and J by 4 bases, with 18 bases between. This CDR3 is built from 15 residues. CDR1 is SGHNT and CDR2 is YYREEE in the germline V gene (reference sequence). The CDR3 nucleotides read TGTGCCAGCAGCCCCTCCGTGGGGGCCGATTACGAGCAGTACTTC. It specifies CASSPSVGADYEQYF.

The J gene is TRBJ2-7, the V gene TRBV2, with D perhaps matching TRBD1 (5 bases). Germline CDR1 reads SNHLY; CDR2 reads FYNNEI. This CDR3 spans 14 amino acids. V was trimmed by 6 bases and J by 7 bases, leaving 19 bases between them. The CDR3 nucleotides are TGTGCCAGCAGGGCGACAGCTAAGTACGTAGAGCAGTACTTC. Its protein is CASRATAKYVEQYF.

The chain links TRBV7-6 to TRBJ2-7; a weak D match, TRBD1 (6 bases). Trimming shortened V by 5 bases and J by 3 bases, and 11 bases separated the two germline ends. Per germline, CDR1 SGHVS and CDR2 FNYEAQ. CDR3 length: 13 residues. The CDR3 loop reads CASSIQGGYEQYF. As DNA, the CDR3 is TGTGCCAGCAGCATTCAAGGGGGCTACGAGCAGTACTTC. Using reference TRBV7-6 and TRBJ2-7 for the parts outside the CDR3, the full variable domain is GAGVSQSPRYKVTKRGQDVALRCDPISGHVSLYWYRQALGQGPEFLTYFNYEAQQDKSGLPNDRFSAERPEGSISTLTIQRTEQRDSAMYRCASSIQGGYEQYFGPGTRLTVT.